This entry lists 19 T cell receptor beta chains sequenced from one sample in a study of neurological immune-mediated disorders. TCRdb passed the 5' RACE reads through MiXCR, listing each CDR3 protein once. The sample has 16,000 or so distinct CDR3 sequences, about 9% seen once. Source material: CD8+ T cells from blood. The receptors stem from a man over 45 in good health.

This clonotype was detected many times. The chain is built from TRBV4-3 and TRBJ2-1; either TRBD1 or TRBD2 may fit D (5 bases each). Germline loops: CDR1 LGHNA, CDR2 YSLEER. This CDR3 spans 16 amino acids. V was cut by 0 bases and J by 4 bases, with 13 bases left in between. CDR3 sequence reads: CASSQDPLGPYNEQFF. The DNA for the CDR3 is TGCGCCAGCAGCCAAGATCCCTTGGGACCTTACAATGAGCAGTTCTTC.

The V gene is TRBV20-1, the J gene TRBJ2-7; 9 nucleotides align to TRBD1. Unmatched junction bases numbered 20, after V lost 2 bases and J lost 6 bases. Per the germline V gene, CDR1 is DFQATT and CDR2 is SNEGSKA (reference sequence). The CDR3 runs to 18 residues. CDR3 amino acids: CSARLLRTGGEVLGEQYF. CDR3 in DNA: TGCAGTGCTAGATTGCTGCGAACAGGGGGCGAGGTCCTTGGCGAGCAGTACTTC.

The sample holds many counts of this clonotype. The V call is TRBV7-9, the J call TRBJ2-7; the D gene is possibly TRBD2 (6 bases). The CDR3 totals 16 residues. CDR1 is SEHNR and CDR2 is FQNEAQ in the germline V gene (reference sequence). The germline V and J ends were trimmed by 0 bases and 3 bases, with 15 bases remaining between them. The CDR3 nucleotides are TGTGCCAGCAGCTTAGCGATTAGCGGAGTTTTCTACGAGCAGTACTTC. Its protein is CASSLAISGVFYEQYF.

This clonotype was detected many times. The J gene is TRBJ1-4, the V gene TRBV7-8; possible D gene TRBD1, 6 bases. Deletions cut 7 bases from V and 8 bases from J, with 14 bases between. The CDR3 has 13 amino acids. The V gene's germline CDR1 is SGHVS and CDR2 FQNEAQ. CDR3: CASTSGGGEKLFF. CDR3 DNA sequence: TGTGCCAGCACTTCGGGGGGCGGAGAAAAACTGTTTTTT.

The sample holds many counts of this clonotype. The chain links TRBV29-1 to TRBJ1-2; D possibly corresponds to TRBD1 (5 bases). Trimming pared 1 base from V and 6 bases from J, leaving 9 bases between. CDR3 length: 12 amino acids. Germline V gene data show CDR1 as SQVTM and CDR2 as ANQGSEA. The CDR3, as DNA: TGCAGCGTTGAAGGTTGGGGGAATGGCTACACCTTC. Its translation: CSVEGWGNGYTF.

This clonotype was recorded many times. CDR3 DNA sequence: TGCGCCAGCAGCCAAAATCTACCCGGACTAGCGGAAACCTACGAGCAGTACTTC. Protein: CASSQNLPGLAETYEQYF. V usage is TRBV4-1 and J usage is TRBJ2-7; 10 nucleotides align to TRBD2. V was clipped by 2 bases and J by 2 bases; unmatched bases: 12. This CDR3 comprises 18 residues. Germline-derived CDR1 and CDR2 are MGHRA and YSYEKL.

This clonotype was picked up many times. The chain combines TRBV4-3 with TRBJ2-6; perhaps TRBD1 as D (6 bases). The CDR3 totals 16 residues. V gave up 0 bases and J gave up 0 bases, with 6 bases separating them. Germline V gene lookup returns CDR1 LGHNA and CDR2 YSLEER. CDR3 DNA sequence: TGCGCCAGCAGCCAAGAGACAGGCTCTGGGGCCAACGTCCTGACTTTC. Protein: CASSQETGSGANVLTF.

This clonotype was recorded at least ten times. J is TRBJ2-1 and V is TRBV20-1, with TRBD2 identical over 7 bases. The V gene's germline CDR1 is DFQATT and CDR2 SNEGSKA (reference sequence). V shed 0 bases and J 0 bases; nucleotides not matched to a gene: 11. The CDR3 length is 18 residues. DNA of the CDR3: TGCAGTGCTAGAGATCGGGATAGCGGGCCCGCCTCCTACAATGAGCAGTTCTTC. Translation gives CSARDRDSGPASYNEQFF.

This clonotype was detected ten times or more. V and J are TRBV12-3 or TRBV12-4 and TRBJ2-5, with D possibly matching TRBD2 (5 bases). This CDR3 is built from 13 residues. V was trimmed by 0 bases and J by 5 bases, leaving 7 bases between them. The CDR3 loop is CASSLAAGETQYF. CDR3 nucleotide sequence: TGTGCCAGCAGTTTAGCGGCGGGCGAGACCCAGTACTTC.

This clonotype was counted at least ten times. V is TRBV29-1 and J is TRBJ2-1; possibly TRBD1 for D (6 bases). Germline V CDR1 and CDR2: SQVTM, ANQGSEA. V dropped 7 bases and J dropped 9 bases, with 10 bases sitting between them. This CDR3 has 10 residues. This chain's CDR3 is CSGQGSEQFF. CDR3 sequence (DNA): TGCAGCGGCCAGGGGAGTGAGCAGTTCTTC.

This clonotype was observed at least ten times. The chain recombines TRBV14 with TRBJ1-6, with D possibly TRBD1 on 5 matching bases. The CDR3 is made up of 15 amino acids. V dropped 4 bases and J dropped 5 bases, with 12 bases sitting between them. Germline V CDR1 and CDR2: SGHDN, FVKESK. Here the CDR3 reads CASSPFGGDNSPLHF. As DNA, the CDR3 is TGTGCCAGCAGCCCCTTCGGAGGGGATAATTCACCCCTCCACTTT.

The table lists this clonotype with many counts. The rearrangement uses TRBV9 and TRBJ1-2; 9 bases match TRBD1. V lost 6 bases, J lost 4 bases, and 7 bases stayed unmatched. This CDR3 is 14 amino acids long. Per germline, CDR1 SGDLS and CDR2 YYNGEE. The CDR3 loop is CASKRQGGSYGYTF. The DNA of the CDR3 is TGTGCCAGCAAACGACAGGGGGGAAGCTATGGCTACACCTTC. The full variable domain, with the rest looked up from reference TRBV9 and TRBJ1-2, is DSGVTQTPKHLITATGQRVTLRCSPRSGDLSVYWYQQSLDQGLQFLIQYYNGEERAKGNILERFSAQQFPDLHSELNLSSLELGDSALYFCASKRQGGSYGYTFGSGTRLTVV.

This clonotype was detected ten times or more. The chain joins TRBV11-2 to TRBJ2-7, with D unclear. The CDR3 sequence is 15 residues long. V was shortened by 0 bases and J by 0 bases, with 9 bases between the two germline ends. Germline values: CDR1 SGHAT, CDR2 FQNNGV. The CDR3 coding sequence is TGTGCCAGCAGCTTAGATGTACCGGACTCCTACGAGCAGTACTTC. Amino acids: CASSLDVPDSYEQYF.

This clonotype was recorded at least ten times. This may arise from a read error, as a much more abundant clone is one base away. This chain joins TRBV5-5 and TRBJ1-6; 10 bases are shared with TRBD1. The CDR3 consists of 15 residues. The germline V gene has CDR1 SGHKS and CDR2 YYEKEE (reference sequence). J lost 7 bases, V lost 0 bases, and 1 base had no gene match. The CDR3 region has the DNA TGTGCCAGCAGCTTGGTGACAGGGGGCAATTCACCCCTCCACTTT. Translated: CASSLVTGGNSPLHF. The variable domain in full, with the rest retrieved from reference TRBV5-5 and TRBJ1-6, is DAGVTQSPTHLIKTRGQQVTLRCSPISGHKSVSWYQQVLGQGPQFIFQYYEKEERGRGNFPDRFSARQFPNYSSELNVNALLLGDSALYLCASSLVTGGNSPLHFGNGTRLTVT.

This clonotype was counted at least ten times. This chain connects TRBV29-1 to TRBJ2-1; no firm D call. Germline CDR1 is SQVTM and CDR2 is ANQGSEA. This CDR3 is built from 11 residues. Trimming left V 4 bases short and J 5 bases short, with 6 bases between. The CDR3 is CSVGADNEQFF. The CDR3 nucleotides read TGCAGCGTTGGGGCGGACAATGAGCAGTTCTTC.

This clonotype was observed at least ten times. V gene TRBV15 combines with J gene TRBJ2-5; TRBD2 might be the D (5 bases). V lost 1 base to trimming and J lost 5 bases, with 11 bases between them. Per the germline V gene, CDR1 is LNHNV and CDR2 is YYDKDF (reference sequence). The CDR3 spans 14 residues. The CDR3 is CATSRAGDVETQYF. DNA of the CDR3: TGTGCCACCAGCAGAGCCGGGGATGTGGAGACCCAGTACTTC.

This clonotype was counted ten times or more. The chain carries TRBV20-1 and TRBJ2-7; possibly TRBD2 for D (7 bases). Germline CDR1 is DFQATT and CDR2 is SNEGSKA (reference sequence). This CDR3 is 14 amino acids long. The V end lost 8 bases, the J end lost 6 bases, and 23 bases lay between the germline ends. The CDR3 DNA is TGCAGTCCACGGGGGGCGGGGGAGGTGACCGAGCAGTACTTC. Protein product: CSPRGAGEVTEQYF.

Ten or more counts support this clonotype. The J gene is TRBJ1-1, the V gene TRBV5-6; tentative D call: TRBD1 (6 bases). The CDR3 is 14 amino acids. Per the germline V gene, CDR1 is SGHDT and CDR2 is YYEEEE. V was pared by 0 bases and J by 4 bases, with 10 bases between. As DNA, the CDR3 is TGTGCCAGCAGCTTGGGGCCAGGGGTCACTGAAGCTTTCTTT. Its translation is CASSLGPGVTEAFF.

This clonotype showed up many times. V usage is TRBV7-9 and J usage is TRBJ1-5; a possible D gene is TRBD1 (5 bases). This CDR3 contains 14 residues. Germline V gives CDR1 SEHNR, CDR2 FQNEAQ (reference sequence). V was clipped by 5 bases and J by 6 bases, with 14 bases between them. CDR3 sequence reads: CASSRDGPFQPQHF. The CDR3 nucleotides read TGTGCCAGCAGCCGGGACGGACCTTTTCAGCCCCAGCATTTT. Filled out from reference TRBV7-9 and TRBJ1-5, the complete variable domain reads DTGVSQNPRHKITKRGQNVTFRCDPISEHNRLYWYRQTLGQGPEFLTYFQNEAQLEKSRLLSDRFSAERPKGSFSTLEIQRTEQGDSAMYLCASSRDGPFQPQHFGDGTRLSIL.